This is a list of T cell receptor beta chains from one sample in a study of coeliac disease. TCRdb's copy holds only in-frame clones and misses some; the assay was immunoSEQ multiplex PCR. The sample yields thousands of clones, approximately 74% seen once. Sequencing was done on a sample of lamina propria lymphocytes from the gut. The origin of the receptors is a woman aged 18-35 years with active celiac disease. Each CDR3 is given with its conserved first and last residue. A D gene is named only where the DNA matches it firmly. Not all rows give a size; the values are once, few, many and, for expanded clones, a class.

V gene	J gene	D gene	clone size	CDR3 protein	CDR3 DNA
TRBV4-2	TRBJ1-3	-	-	CASSQELGGHSGNTIYF	TGTGCCAGCAGCCAAGAACTAGGGGGTCACTCTGGAAACACCATATATTTT
TRBV2	TRBJ1-4	TRBD1	few	CASSEGQGQGEKLFF	TGTGCCAGCAGTGAGGGACAGGGCCAAGGTGAAAAACTGTTTTTT
TRBV6-1	TRBJ1-2	-	-	CASSEALYGYTF	TGTGCCAGCAGTGAAGCCCTATATGGCTACACCTTC
TRBV5-1	TRBJ1-2	TRBD1	-	CASSWTGGKGLNWYGYTF	TGCGCCAGCAGCTGGACAGGGGGCAAAGGACTAAACTGGTATGGCTACACCTTC
TRBV11-2	TRBJ2-1	-	-	CASSLDGGITYNEQFF	TGTGCCAGCAGCTTAGATGGCGGGATCACCTACAATGAGCAGTTCTTC
TRBV29-1	TRBJ1-1	-	-	CSVAGRANTEAFF	TGCAGCGTCGCGGGACGGGCGAACACTGAAGCTTTCTTT
TRBV4-1	TRBJ1-1	-	-	CASSQGAVFEAFF	TGCGCCAGCAGCCAAGGAGCGGTATTTGAAGCTTTCTTT
TRBV11-2	TRBJ2-7	-	-	CASSLVEVEQYF	TGTGCCAGCAGCTTAGTTGAGGTGGAACAGTACTTC
TRBV18	TRBJ2-7	-	-	CASSLAAAGLGYEQYF	TGTGCCAGCTCACTGGCTGCGGCGGGTCTAGGGTACGAGCAGTACTTC
TRBV7-8	TRBJ2-3	TRBD1	few	CASSSQGASTDTQYF	TGTGCCAGCAGTTCACAGGGGGCTAGCACAGATACGCAGTATTTT
TRBV6-5	TRBJ2-5	-	once	CASSAGGGEETQYF	TGTGCCAGCAGTGCCGGGGGAGGAGAAGAGACCCAGTACTTC
TRBV4-1	TRBJ2-1	-	-	CASSQGGGSPGAEQFF	TGCGCCAGCAGCCAAGGGGGGGGGTCACCGGGGGCCGAGCAGTTCTTC
TRBV19	TRBJ2-1	-	-	CATSRGGADDEQFF	TGTGCCACCTCAAGGGGCGGCGCCGACGATGAGCAGTTCTTC
TRBV28	TRBJ1-5	-	-	CASSLQGNQPQHF	TGTGCCAGCAGTTTACAGGGCAATCAGCCCCAGCATTTT
TRBV14	TRBJ1-4	-	few	CASAHGLDEKLFF	TGTGCCAGCGCACATGGGCTGGATGAAAAACTGTTTTTT
TRBV18	TRBJ1-5	TRBD1	-	CASSRTGGNQPQHF	TGTGCCAGCTCACGGACAGGGGGCAATCAGCCCCAGCATTTT
TRBV5-1	TRBJ2-5	-	-	CASSPGYIQETQYF	TGCGCCAGCAGCCCGGGATATATCCAAGAGACCCAGTACTTC
TRBV7-2	TRBJ2-5	-	-	CASRLREARETQYF	TGTGCCAGCAGGCTCCGAGAGGCACGGGAGACCCAGTACTTC
TRBV6-9	TRBJ1-5	-	few	CASSPSGTQPQHF	TGTGCCAGCAGCCCTTCCGGTACCCAGCCCCAGCATTTT
TRBV25-1	TRBJ1-1	-	-	CASSELGGEIKAFF	TGTGCCAGCAGTGAATTGGGGGGGGAGATAAAAGCTTTCTTT
TRBV19	TRBJ2-1	TRBD2	-	CASSVGRGGRGVSYNEQFF	TGTGCCAGTAGTGTAGGGAGGGGAGGACGGGGGGTCTCCTACAATGAGCAGTTCTTC
TRBV5-1	TRBJ2-2	-	-	CASSLGDIGGELFF	TGCGCCAGCAGCTTGGGTGACATTGGCGGGGAGCTGTTTTTT
TRBV6-5	TRBJ2-1	-	-	CASPGGTYNEQFF	TGTGCCAGCCCCGGGGGTACCTACAATGAGCAGTTCTTC
TRBV18	TRBJ2-2	-	-	CASSPRDGELFF	TGTGCCAGCTCACCTCGAGACGGGGAGCTGTTTTTT
TRBV7-5	TRBJ1-1	-	few	CVRSLGGTEAFF	TGTGTCAGAAGCTTGGGGGGCACTGAAGCTTTCTTT
TRBV11-2	TRBJ1-1	-	once	CASSSSGTQNTEAFF	TGTGCCAGCAGCAGCTCCGGGACACAGAACACTGAAGCTTTCTTT
TRBV29-1	TRBJ2-3	TRBD1	-	CSIRQGGTDTQYF	TGCAGCATTAGACAGGGGGGCACAGATACGCAGTATTTT
TRBV2	TRBJ2-2	-	-	CKTSRGTVPSGELFF	TGTAAAACCTCCCGGGGGACTGTTCCCTCCGGGGAGCTGTTTTTT
TRBV7-2	TRBJ2-7	-	-	CASSLRSERVYEQYF	TGTGCCAGCAGCTTAAGGTCCGAGCGGGTATACGAGCAGTACTTC
TRBV27	TRBJ2-6	TRBD1	-	CASSSGTGFAGANVLTF	TGTGCCAGCAGTTCAGGGACAGGGTTCGCTGGGGCCAACGTCCTGACTTTC
TRBV7-2	TRBJ2-3	TRBD2	-	CASSRGLGSTDTQYF	TGTGCCAGCAGCCGGGGACTAGGTAGCACAGATACGCAGTATTTT
TRBV18	TRBJ1-4	-	-	CASSPGRGGHEKLFF	TGTGCCAGCTCACCGGGACGGGGGGGCCATGAAAAACTGTTTTTT
TRBV5-1	TRBJ1-1	-	-	CASSYQGGEAFF	TGCGCCAGCAGCTACCAGGGTGGTGAAGCTTTCTTT
TRBV28	TRBJ1-5	TRBD1	-	CASRDGTGGYQPQHF	TGTGCCAGCAGGGACGGGACAGGAGGTTACCAGCCCCAGCATTTT
TRBV11-3	TRBJ2-2	TRBD2	-	CASGLAGAGELFF	TGTGCTAGCGGACTAGCGGGAGCCGGGGAGCTGTTTTTT
TRBV21-1	TRBJ2-7	-	-	CASSAGQTGEQYF	TGTGCCAGCAGCGCGGGACAGACTGGCGAGCAGTACTTC
TRBV28	TRBJ2-1	-	-	CASSLNRVRNEQFF	TGTGCCAGCAGTTTAAACAGGGTTAGAAATGAGCAGTTCTTC
TRBV5-1	TRBJ2-4	TRBD1	-	CASSLEQGDVGGNIQYF	TGCGCCAGCAGCTTGGAACAGGGGGATGTAGGTGGAAACATTCAGTACTTC
TRBV10-3	TRBJ2-5	TRBD2	few	CAISDPGLAFQETQYF	TGTGCCATCAGTGATCCGGGACTAGCCTTCCAAGAGACCCAGTACTTC
TRBV19	TRBJ2-7	TRBD1	-	CASSEQGDSYEQYF	TGTGCCAGTAGTGAACAGGGGGATTCCTACGAGCAGTACTTC
TRBV7-9	TRBJ2-1	TRBD2	-	CASSGGLAAGYEQFF	TGTGCCAGCAGCGGAGGACTAGCGGCCGGTTATGAGCAGTTCTTC